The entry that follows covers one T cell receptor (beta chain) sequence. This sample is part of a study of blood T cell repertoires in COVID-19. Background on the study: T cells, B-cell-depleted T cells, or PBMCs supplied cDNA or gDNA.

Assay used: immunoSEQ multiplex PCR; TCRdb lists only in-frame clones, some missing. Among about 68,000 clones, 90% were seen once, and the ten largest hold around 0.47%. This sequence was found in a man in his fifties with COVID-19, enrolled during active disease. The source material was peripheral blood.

CDR3 bases: TGTGCCAGCAGCTCGACAGGGTTGTTCGGCTACACCTTC. Translation: CASSSTGLFGYTF. The rearrangement joins TRBV27 to TRBJ1-2; 7 bases are a match to TRBD1. Germline assignment: CDR1 MNHEY and CDR2 SMNVEV (reference sequence). With 6 bases clipped from V and 8 bases from J, the junction kept 9 bases outside the gene matches. CDR3 length: 13 amino acids.